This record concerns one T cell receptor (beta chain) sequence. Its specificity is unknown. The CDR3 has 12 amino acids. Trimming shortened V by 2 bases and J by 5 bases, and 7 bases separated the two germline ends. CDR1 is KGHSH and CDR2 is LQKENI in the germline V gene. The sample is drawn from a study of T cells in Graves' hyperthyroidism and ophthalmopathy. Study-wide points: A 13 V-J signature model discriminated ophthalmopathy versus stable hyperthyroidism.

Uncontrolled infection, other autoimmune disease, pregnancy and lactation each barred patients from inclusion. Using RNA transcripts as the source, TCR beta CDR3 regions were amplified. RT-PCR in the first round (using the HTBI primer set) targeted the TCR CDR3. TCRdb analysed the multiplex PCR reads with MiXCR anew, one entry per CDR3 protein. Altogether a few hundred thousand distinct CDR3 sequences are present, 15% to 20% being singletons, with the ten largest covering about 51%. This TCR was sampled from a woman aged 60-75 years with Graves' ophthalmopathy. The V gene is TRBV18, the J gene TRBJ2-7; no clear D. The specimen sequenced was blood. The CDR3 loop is CASSPNAHEQYF. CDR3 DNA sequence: TGTGCCAGCTCACCAAACGCCCACGAGCAGTACTTC.